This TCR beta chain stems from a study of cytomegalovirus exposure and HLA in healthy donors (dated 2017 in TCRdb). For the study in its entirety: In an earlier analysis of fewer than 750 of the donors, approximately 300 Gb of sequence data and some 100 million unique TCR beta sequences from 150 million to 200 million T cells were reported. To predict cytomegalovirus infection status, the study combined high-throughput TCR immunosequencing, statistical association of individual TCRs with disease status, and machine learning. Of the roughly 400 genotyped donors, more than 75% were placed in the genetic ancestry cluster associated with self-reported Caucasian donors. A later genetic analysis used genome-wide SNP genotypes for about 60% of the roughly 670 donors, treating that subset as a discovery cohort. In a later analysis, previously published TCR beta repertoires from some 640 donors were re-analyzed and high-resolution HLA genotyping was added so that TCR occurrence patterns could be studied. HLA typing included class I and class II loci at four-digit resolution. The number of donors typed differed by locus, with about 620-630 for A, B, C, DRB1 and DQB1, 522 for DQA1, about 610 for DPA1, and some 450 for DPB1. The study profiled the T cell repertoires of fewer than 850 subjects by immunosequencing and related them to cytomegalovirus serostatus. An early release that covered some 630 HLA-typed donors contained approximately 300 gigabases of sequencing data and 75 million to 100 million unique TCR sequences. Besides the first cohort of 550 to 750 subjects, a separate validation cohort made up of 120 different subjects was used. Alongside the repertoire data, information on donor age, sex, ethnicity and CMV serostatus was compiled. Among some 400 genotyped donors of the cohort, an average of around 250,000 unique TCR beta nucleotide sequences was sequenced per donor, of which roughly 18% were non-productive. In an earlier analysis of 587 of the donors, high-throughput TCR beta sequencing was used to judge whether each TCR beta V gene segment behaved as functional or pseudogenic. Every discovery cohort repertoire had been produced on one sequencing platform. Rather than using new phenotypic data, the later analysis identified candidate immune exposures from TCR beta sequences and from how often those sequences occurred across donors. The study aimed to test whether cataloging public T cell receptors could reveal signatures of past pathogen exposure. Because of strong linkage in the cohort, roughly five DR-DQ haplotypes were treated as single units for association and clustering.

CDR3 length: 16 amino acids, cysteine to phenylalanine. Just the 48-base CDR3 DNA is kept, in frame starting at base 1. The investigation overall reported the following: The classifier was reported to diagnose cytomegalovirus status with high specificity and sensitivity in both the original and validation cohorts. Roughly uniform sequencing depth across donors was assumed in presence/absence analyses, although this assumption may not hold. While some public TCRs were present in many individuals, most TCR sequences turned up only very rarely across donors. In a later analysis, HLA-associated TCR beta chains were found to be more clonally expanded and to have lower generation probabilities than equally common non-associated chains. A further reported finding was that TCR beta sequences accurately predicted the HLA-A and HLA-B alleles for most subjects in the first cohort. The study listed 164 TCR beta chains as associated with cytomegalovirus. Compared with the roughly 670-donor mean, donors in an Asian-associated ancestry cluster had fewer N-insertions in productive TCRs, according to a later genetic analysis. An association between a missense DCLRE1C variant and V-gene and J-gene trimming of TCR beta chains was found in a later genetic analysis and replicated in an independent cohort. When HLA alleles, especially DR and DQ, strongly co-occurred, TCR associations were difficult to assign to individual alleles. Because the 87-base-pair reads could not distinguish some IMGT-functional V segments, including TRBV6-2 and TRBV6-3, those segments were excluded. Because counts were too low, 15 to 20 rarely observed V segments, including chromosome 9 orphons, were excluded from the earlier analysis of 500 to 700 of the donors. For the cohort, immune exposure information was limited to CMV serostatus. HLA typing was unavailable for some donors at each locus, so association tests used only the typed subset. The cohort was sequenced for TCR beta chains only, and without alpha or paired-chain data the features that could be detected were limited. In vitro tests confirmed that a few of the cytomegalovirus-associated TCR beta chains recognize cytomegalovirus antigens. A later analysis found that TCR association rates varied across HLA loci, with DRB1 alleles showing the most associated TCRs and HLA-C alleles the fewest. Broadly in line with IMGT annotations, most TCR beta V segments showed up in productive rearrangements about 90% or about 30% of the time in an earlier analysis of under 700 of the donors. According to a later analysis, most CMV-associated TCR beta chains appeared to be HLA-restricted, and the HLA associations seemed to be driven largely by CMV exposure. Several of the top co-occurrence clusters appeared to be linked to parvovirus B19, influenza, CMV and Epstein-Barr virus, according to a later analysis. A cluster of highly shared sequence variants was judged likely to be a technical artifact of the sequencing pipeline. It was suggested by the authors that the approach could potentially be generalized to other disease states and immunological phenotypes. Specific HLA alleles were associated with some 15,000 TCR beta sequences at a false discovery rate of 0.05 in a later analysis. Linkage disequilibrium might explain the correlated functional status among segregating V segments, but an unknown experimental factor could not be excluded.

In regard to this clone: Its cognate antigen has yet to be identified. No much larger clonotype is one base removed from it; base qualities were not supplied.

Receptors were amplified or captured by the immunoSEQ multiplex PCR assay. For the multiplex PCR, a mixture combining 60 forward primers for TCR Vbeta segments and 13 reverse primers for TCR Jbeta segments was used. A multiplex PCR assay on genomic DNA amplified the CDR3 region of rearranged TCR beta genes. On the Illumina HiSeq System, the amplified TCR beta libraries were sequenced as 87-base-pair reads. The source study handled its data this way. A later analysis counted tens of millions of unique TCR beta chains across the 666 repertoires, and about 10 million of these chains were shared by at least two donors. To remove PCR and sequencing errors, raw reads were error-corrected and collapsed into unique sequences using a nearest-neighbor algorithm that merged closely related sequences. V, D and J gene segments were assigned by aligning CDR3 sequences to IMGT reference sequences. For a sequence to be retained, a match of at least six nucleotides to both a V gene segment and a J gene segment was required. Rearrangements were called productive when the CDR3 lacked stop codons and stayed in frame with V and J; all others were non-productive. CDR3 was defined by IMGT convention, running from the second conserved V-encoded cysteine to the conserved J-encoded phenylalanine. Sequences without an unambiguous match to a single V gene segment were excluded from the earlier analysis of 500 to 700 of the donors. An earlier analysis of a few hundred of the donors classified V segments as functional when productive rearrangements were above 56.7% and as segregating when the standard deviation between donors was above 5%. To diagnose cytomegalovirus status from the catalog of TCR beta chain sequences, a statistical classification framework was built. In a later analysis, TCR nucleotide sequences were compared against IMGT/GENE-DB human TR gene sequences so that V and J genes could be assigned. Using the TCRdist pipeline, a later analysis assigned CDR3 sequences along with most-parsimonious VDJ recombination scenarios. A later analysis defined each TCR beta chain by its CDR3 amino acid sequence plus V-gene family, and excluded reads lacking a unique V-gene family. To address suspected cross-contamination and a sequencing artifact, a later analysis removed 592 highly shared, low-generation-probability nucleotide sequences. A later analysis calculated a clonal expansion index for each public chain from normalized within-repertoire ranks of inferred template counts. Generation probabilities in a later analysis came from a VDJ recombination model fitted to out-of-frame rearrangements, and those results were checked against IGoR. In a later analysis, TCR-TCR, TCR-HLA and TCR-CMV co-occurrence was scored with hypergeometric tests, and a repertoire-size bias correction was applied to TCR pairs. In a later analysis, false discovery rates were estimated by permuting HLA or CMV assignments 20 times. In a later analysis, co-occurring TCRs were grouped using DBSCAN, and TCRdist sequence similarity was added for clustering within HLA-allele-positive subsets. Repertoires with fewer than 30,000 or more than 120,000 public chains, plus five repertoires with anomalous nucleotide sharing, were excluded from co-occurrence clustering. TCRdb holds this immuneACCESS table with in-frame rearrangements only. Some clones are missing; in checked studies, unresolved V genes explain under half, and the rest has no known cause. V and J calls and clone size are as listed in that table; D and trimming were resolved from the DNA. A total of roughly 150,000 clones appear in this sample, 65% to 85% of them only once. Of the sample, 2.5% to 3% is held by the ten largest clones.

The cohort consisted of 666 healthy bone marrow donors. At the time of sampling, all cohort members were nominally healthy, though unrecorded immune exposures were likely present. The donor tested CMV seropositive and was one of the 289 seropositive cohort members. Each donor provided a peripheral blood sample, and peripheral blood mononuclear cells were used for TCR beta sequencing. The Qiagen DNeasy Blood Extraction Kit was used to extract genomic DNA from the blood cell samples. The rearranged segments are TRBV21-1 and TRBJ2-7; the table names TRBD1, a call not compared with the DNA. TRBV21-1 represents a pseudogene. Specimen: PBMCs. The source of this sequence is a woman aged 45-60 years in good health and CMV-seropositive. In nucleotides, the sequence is TGTGCCAGCAGCAATAGACAGGGGGCCCTAACCTACGAGCAGTACTTC. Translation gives CASSNRQGALTYEQYF.